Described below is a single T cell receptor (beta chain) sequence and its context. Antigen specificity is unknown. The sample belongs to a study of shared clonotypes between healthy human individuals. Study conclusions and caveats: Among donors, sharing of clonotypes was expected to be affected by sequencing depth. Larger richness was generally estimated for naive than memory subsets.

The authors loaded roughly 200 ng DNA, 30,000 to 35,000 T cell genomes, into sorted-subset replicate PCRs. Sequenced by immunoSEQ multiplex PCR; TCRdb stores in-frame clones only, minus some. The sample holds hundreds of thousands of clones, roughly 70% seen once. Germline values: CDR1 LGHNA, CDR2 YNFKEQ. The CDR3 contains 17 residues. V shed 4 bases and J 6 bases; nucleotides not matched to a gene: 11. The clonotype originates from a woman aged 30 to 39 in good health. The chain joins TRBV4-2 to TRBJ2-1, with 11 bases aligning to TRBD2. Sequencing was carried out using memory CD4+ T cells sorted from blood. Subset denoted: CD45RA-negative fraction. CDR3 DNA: TGTGCCAGCAGCCTGGAGTCCTATAGCGGGAGGGTCAATGAGCAGTTCTTC. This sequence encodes CASSLESYSGRVNEQFF.